These 16 T cell receptor beta chains originate from one sample sequenced in a study of T-cell memory formation after mild COVID-19. TCRdb called the 5' RACE reads again in MiXCR, with one record for every CDR3 protein. The sample has more than 350,000 distinct CDR3 sequences, roughly 15% seen once; the top ten hold 20% to 25%. What was sequenced was PBMCs or a T cell subset sorted from them (not recorded which). The receptors shown here come from a man aged 18-30 years who had mild COVID-19 (a few samples of this study predate the infection). Cell type and time point are not known.

This clonotype was counted a few times. The V gene is TRBV20-1, the J gene TRBJ1-4, with no clear D. The germline V gene has CDR1 DFQATT and CDR2 SNEGSKA (reference sequence). Trimming removed 3 bases from V and 1 base from J, with 15 bases in between. The CDR3 covers 16 residues. The chain's CDR3 is CSASKGIAGTNEKLFF. The CDR3 coding sequence is TGCAGTGCTAGTAAAGGTATCGCAGGAACTAATGAAAAACTGTTTTTT.

This clonotype was detected ten times or more. The chain is built from TRBV6-1 and TRBJ2-3; 11 bases agree with TRBD2. Germline trimming cut 4 bases from V and 5 bases from J; bases unmatched to any gene: 11. CDR3 length: 17 amino acids. The germline V gene encodes CDR1 MNHNS and CDR2 SASEGT. In DNA, the CDR3 is TGTGCCAGCAGTGGCCGTTTGACTAGCGGGGAATTAGATACGCAGTATTTT. This sequence encodes CASSGRLTSGELDTQYF.

This clonotype was detected only a few times. The CDR3 reads CASSLRTGDLNNSPLHF. CDR3 bases: TGTGCCAGCAGTCTCCGGACAGGGGACCTGAATAATTCACCCCTCCACTTT. The chain carries TRBV27 and TRBJ1-6; 9 bases agree with TRBD1. V shed 5 bases, J shed 5 bases, and the junction held 10 bases outside the gene matches. Germline values: CDR1 MNHEY, CDR2 SMNVEV (reference sequence). This CDR3 has 17 residues.

The J gene is TRBJ2-1, the V gene TRBV11-3, with D maybe TRBD2 (6 bases). The CDR3 extends over 14 amino acids. Germline V gene lookup returns CDR1 SGHNT and CDR2 YENEEA. The V gene lost 1 base and the J gene lost 8 bases, with 12 bases spanning the gap. CDR3 in DNA: TGTGCCAGCAGCTTAGTCCGGGGGTCGGATGAGCAGTTCTTC. It encodes CASSLVRGSDEQFF.

This clonotype was seen a handful of times. The J gene is TRBJ1-2, the V gene TRBV10-3; D unclear. The germline CDR1 and CDR2 sequences are ENHRY and SYGVKD. The V end lost 6 bases, the J end lost 4 bases, and 9 bases lay between the germline ends. The CDR3 runs 12 residues. The CDR3 DNA sequence: TGTGCCATCAGGGCTGATTCCTATGGCTACACCTTC. It translates to CAIRADSYGYTF.

The chain uses TRBV5-1 and TRBJ2-7, with a possible D match to TRBD2 (6 bases). V was cut by 2 bases and J by 0 bases, with 9 bases left in between. Germline V gene sequence: CDR1 SGHRS, CDR2 YFSETQ. The length of the CDR3 is 14 residues. The CDR3 here is CASSLRGFSYEQYF. CDR3 DNA sequence: TGCGCCAGCAGCTTACGGGGGTTCTCCTACGAGCAGTACTTC.

This clonotype was counted a few times. Here the CDR3 DNA reads TGTGCCAGCAGTTCTCCGGGACGCCACACAGATACGCAGTATTTT. Translating gives CASSSPGRHTDTQYF. This chain links TRBV6-5 with TRBJ2-3; D could derive from TRBD1 or TRBD2 (5 bases each). With 4 bases removed from V and 2 bases from J, the gap between germline ends came to 13 bases. The CDR3 runs 15 residues. Germline V lookup: CDR1 MNHEY, CDR2 SVGAGI.

This clonotype was recorded a few times. The chain uses TRBV5-1 and TRBJ1-2; 9 bases match TRBD1. CDR3 length: 15 amino acids. With 4 bases clipped from V and 0 bases from J, the junction kept 4 bases outside the gene matches. The germline gives CDR1 SGHRS, CDR2 YFSETQ. Here the CDR3 reads CASSLGTGSNYGYTF. The CDR3 coding sequence is TGCGCCAGCAGCCTCGGGACAGGGTCTAACTATGGCTACACCTTC. Full variable domain (missing parts from reference TRBV5-1 and TRBJ1-2): KAGVTQTPRYLIKTRGQQVTLSCSPISGHRSVSWYQQTPGQGLQFLFEYFSETQRNKGNFPGRFSGRQFSNSRSEMNVSTLELGDSALYLCASSLGTGSNYGYTFGSGTRLTVV.

This clonotype was picked up many times. The rearrangement links TRBV5-1 to TRBJ2-2; weak D call: TRBD1 (6 bases). V was cut by 0 bases and J by 2 bases, with 8 bases left in between. Germline V CDR1 and CDR2: SGHRS, YFSETQ. The CDR3 totals 15 residues. For the CDR3, the DNA is TGCGCCAGCAGCTTGGCAGGGGCAAACACCGGGGAGCTGTTTTTT. This codes for CASSLAGANTGELFF.

This clonotype was detected only a few times. The V call is TRBV5-4, the J call TRBJ2-1; D gene unclear. Germline assignment: CDR1 SGHNT and CDR2 YYREEE (reference sequence). The CDR3 has 14 amino acids. V lost 0 bases and J lost 6, with 10 bases in between. The chain's CDR3 is CASSLVAPGNEQFF. As DNA, the CDR3 is TGTGCCAGCAGCTTGGTAGCCCCTGGCAATGAGCAGTTCTTC.

In its sample, this clonotype was seen many times. This sequence joins TRBV7-9 and TRBJ2-1; D unclear. In germline, CDR1 is SEHNR, CDR2 FQNEAQ (reference sequence). Trimming removed 1 base from V and 6 bases from J, with 7 bases in between. There are 13 residues in the CDR3. The CDR3 reads CASSLVGGNEQFF. DNA for the CDR3: TGTGCCAGCAGCTTAGTGGGCGGCAATGAGCAGTTCTTC.

This sequence joins TRBV7-9 and TRBJ2-7; 7 bases fit TRBD1. The CDR3 is 13 residues long. Unmatched junction bases numbered 5, after V lost 5 bases and J lost 4 bases. From germline, CDR1 is SEHNR and CDR2 FQNEAQ (reference sequence). CDR3 protein: CASSPRDRYEQYV. CDR3 in DNA: TGTGCCAGCAGCCCGAGGGACAGATACGAGCAGTACGTC.

The chain is built from TRBV4-1 and TRBJ2-5; 9 bases fit TRBD2. Looked up from germline, CDR1 is MGHRA and CDR2 is YSYEKL. V lost 4 bases, J lost 3 bases, and 6 bases stayed unmatched. The length of the CDR3 is 15 residues. The CDR3 loop reads CASSPRIAGEETQYF. DNA for the CDR3: TGCGCCAGCAGCCCTCGGATAGCGGGGGAAGAGACCCAGTACTTC.

This clonotype showed up many times. This chain joins TRBV20-1 and TRBJ2-3; 9 bases fit TRBD2. V lost 2 bases and J lost 7; bases outside the gene matches: 10. The CDR3 runs 15 residues. Germline CDR1 DFQATT, CDR2 SNEGSKA (reference sequence). CDR3 DNA sequence: TGCAGTGCTAGAAAGTTGGCGGGGGGGCCGAATACGCAGTATTTT. Amino acid sequence: CSARKLAGGPNTQYF.

This clonotype appeared a few times. The chain employs TRBV28 and TRBJ1-2; D gene unclear. This CDR3 is built from 10 residues. CDR1 is MDHEN, CDR2 SYDVKM, per germline. Trimming stripped 5 bases from V and 8 bases from J, with 6 bases between. The CDR3: CASSRVGYTF. DNA of the CDR3: TGTGCCAGCAGTCGCGTGGGCTACACCTTC.

This clonotype was counted a few times. The V gene is TRBV4-1, the J gene TRBJ1-5; 8 nucleotides match TRBD1. Germline loops: CDR1 MGHRA, CDR2 YSYEKL. The CDR3 has 14 amino acids. V trimming: 1 base; J trimming: 6 bases; junction bases outside the gene matches: 2. The CDR3 DNA reads as TGCGCCAGCAGCCAAGCCAGGGGGCTTCAGCCCCAGCATTTT. It is translated as CASSQARGLQPQHF.